This T cell receptor beta chain was recovered during a study of early T cells in non-severe SARS-CoV-2 infection. For the study at large: Bulk RNA taken from unsorted whole blood was sequenced, leaving chains unpaired. Study-wide results and caveats: CD4 and private specificities were missed by VDJdb matching, which favored anti-spike CD8 responses.

This clonotype was recorded at least ten times. Its antigen is unidentified. The V segment lost 3 bases and the J segment 0 bases; nucleotides outside the gene matches: 2. From germline, CDR1 is DFQATT and CDR2 SNEGSKA (reference sequence). This CDR3 has 15 residues. Researchers tagged individual cDNA molecules with unique molecular identifiers. TCRdb recomputed calls from the 5' RACE reads with MiXCR, one row per CDR3 protein. Found here are roughly 77,000 distinct CDR3 sequences, around 10% of them singletons; the top ten hold more than 4.5%. Sequenced material: whole blood. This sequence joins TRBV20-1 and TRBJ2-2; TRBD1 aligns across 9 bases. This clonotype originated in an adult who was a healthcare worker with PCR-confirmed SARS-CoV-2 infection or an uninfected control (not recorded which). CDR3 amino acids: CSARGQGSNTGELFF. DNA for the CDR3: TGCAGTGCTAGGGGACAGGGTTCGAACACCGGGGAGCTGTTTTTT.